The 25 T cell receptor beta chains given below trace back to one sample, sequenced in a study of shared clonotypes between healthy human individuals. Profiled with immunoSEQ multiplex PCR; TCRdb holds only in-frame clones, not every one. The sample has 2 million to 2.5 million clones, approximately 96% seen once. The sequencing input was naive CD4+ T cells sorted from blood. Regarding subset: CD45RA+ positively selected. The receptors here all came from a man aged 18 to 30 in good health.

CDR3 sequence reads: CASSHLAGLRTEAFF. The DNA of the CDR3 is TGTGCCAGCAGCCACCTCGCCGGGTTGAGGACTGAAGCTTTCTTT. The chain joins TRBV7-9 to TRBJ1-1; unclear D gene. This CDR3 is 15 amino acids long. Trimming stripped 5 bases from V and 5 bases from J, with 18 bases between. The germline gives CDR1 SEHNR, CDR2 FQNEAQ (reference sequence).

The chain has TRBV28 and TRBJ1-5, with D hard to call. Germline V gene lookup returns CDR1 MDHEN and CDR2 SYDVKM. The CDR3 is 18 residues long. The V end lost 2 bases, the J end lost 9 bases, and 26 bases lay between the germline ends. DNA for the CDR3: TGTGCCAGCAGTTTACGGCGCTTTCAGGTGCGGGAGGGTAGGCCCCAGCATTTT. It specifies CASSLRRFQVREGRPQHF.

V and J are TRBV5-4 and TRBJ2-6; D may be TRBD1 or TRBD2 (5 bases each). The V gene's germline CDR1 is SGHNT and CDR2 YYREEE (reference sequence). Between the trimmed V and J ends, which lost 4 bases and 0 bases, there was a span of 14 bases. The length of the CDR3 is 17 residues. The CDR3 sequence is CASSPGTLNSGANVLTF. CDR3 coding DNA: TGTGCCAGCAGCCCTGGGACGCTAAACTCTGGGGCCAACGTCCTGACTTTC.

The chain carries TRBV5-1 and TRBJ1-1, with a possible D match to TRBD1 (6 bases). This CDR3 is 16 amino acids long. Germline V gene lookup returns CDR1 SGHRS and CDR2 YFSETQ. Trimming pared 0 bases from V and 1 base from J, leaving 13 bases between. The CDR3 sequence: CASSLEGGLANTEAFF. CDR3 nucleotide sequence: TGCGCCAGCAGCTTGGAGGGGGGGCTGGCGAACACTGAAGCTTTCTTT.

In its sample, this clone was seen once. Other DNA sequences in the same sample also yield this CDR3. CDR3: CASSIEGSSYNSPLHF. The CDR3, as DNA: TGTGCCAGTAGTATTGAGGGGAGCTCCTATAATTCACCCCTCCACTTT. The chain recombines TRBV19 with TRBJ1-6; D perhaps matches TRBD1 (5 bases). Per germline, CDR1 LNHDA and CDR2 SQIVND (reference sequence). Deletions cut 3 bases from V and 0 bases from J, with 9 bases between. The CDR3 extends over 16 amino acids.

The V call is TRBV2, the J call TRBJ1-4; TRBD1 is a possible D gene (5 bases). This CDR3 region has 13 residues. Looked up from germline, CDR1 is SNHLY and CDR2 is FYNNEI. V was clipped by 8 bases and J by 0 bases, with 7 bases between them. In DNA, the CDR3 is TGTGCCAGCTGGGGGGCAACTAATGAAAAACTGTTTTTT. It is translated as CASWGATNEKLFF.

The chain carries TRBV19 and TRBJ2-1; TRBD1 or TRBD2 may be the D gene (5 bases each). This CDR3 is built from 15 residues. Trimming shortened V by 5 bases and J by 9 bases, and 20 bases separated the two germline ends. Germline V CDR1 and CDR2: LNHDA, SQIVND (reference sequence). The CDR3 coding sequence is TGTGCCAGTAGTCCCCAAAGGGTAGCGAGGGGTGAGCAGTTCTTC. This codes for CASSPQRVARGEQFF.

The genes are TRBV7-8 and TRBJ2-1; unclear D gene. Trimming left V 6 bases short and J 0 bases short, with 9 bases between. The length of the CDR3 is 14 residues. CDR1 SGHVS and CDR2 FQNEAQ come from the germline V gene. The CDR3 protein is CASRPDSSYNEQFF. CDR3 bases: TGTGCCAGCAGACCCGACTCCTCCTACAATGAGCAGTTCTTC.

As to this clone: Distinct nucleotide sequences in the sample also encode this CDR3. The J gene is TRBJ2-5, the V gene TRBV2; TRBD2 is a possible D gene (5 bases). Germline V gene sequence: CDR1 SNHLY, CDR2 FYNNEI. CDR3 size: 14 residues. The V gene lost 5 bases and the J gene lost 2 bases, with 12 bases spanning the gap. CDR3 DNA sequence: TGTGCCAGCAGTCGAACGGGGTCACAAGAGACCCAGTACTTC. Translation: CASSRTGSQETQYF.

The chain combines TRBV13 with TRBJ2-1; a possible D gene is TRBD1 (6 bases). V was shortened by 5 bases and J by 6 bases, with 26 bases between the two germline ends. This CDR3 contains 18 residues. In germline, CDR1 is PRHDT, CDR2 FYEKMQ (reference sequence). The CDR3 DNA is TGTGCCAGCAGCACATCCGGGTGGACAGCGAACTACTTCAATGAGCAGTTCTTC. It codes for CASSTSGWTANYFNEQFF.

The CDR3 is CAWIVPGRRTGELFF. In DNA form, the CDR3 reads TGTGCCTGGATCGTCCCGGGACGTAGAACCGGGGAGCTGTTTTTT. The chain employs TRBV30 and TRBJ2-2; D is tentatively TRBD1 or TRBD2 (5 bases each). V lost 4 bases, J lost 5 bases, and 17 bases lay in between. CDR3 size: 15 residues. Germline CDR1 is GTSNPN and CDR2 is SVGIG (reference sequence). The full variable domain, with the rest looked up from reference TRBV30 and TRBJ2-2, is SQTIHQWPATLVQPVGSPLSLECTVEGTSNPNLYWYRQAAGRGLQLLFYSVGIGQISSEVPQNLSASRPQDRQFILSSKKLLLSDSGFYLCAWIVPGRRTGELFFGEGSRLTVL.

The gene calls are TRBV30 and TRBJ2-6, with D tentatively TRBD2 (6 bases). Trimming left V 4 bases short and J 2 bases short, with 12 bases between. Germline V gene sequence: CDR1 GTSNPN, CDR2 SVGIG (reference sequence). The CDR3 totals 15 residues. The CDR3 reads CAWTLGGAGANVLTF. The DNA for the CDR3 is TGTGCCTGGACCCTCGGGGGAGCTGGGGCCAACGTCCTGACTTTC.

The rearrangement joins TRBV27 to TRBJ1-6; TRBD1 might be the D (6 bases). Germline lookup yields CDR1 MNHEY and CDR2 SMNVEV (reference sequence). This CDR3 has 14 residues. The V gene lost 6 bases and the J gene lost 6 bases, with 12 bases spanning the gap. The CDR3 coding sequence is TGTGCCAGCAGGCGGGACACTTTTAATTCACCCCTCCACTTT. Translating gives CASRRDTFNSPLHF.

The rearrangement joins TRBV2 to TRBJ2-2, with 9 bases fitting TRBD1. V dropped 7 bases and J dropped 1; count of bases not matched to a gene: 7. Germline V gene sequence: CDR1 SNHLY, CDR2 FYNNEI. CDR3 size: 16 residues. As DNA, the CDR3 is TGTGCCAGCACCGAGGACAGGGGAGTGAACACCGGGGAGCTGTTTTTT. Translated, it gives CASTEDRGVNTGELFF.

The CDR3 DNA reads as TGTGCCAGCAGCAGAAGGGCACAGCCCAACACCGGGGAGCTGTTTTTT. Its protein is CASSRRAQPNTGELFF. The chain has TRBV28 and TRBJ2-2; D gene unclear. Deletions cut 6 bases from V and 2 bases from J, with 16 bases between. This CDR3 is 16 amino acids long. Looked up from germline, CDR1 is MDHEN and CDR2 is SYDVKM.

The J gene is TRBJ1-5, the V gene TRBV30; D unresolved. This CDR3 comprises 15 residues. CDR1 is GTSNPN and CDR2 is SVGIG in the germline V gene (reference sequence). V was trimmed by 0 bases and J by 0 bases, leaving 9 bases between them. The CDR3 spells CAWSVRRDSNQPQHF. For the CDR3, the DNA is TGTGCCTGGAGTGTACGCCGGGATAGCAATCAGCCCCAGCATTTT.

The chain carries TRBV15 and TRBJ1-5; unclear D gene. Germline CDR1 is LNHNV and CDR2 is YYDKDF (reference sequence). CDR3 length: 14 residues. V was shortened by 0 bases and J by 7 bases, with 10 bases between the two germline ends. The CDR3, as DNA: TGTGCCACCAGCAGAGATCTGCCTCCCCAGCCCCAGCATTTT. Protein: CATSRDLPPQPQHF.

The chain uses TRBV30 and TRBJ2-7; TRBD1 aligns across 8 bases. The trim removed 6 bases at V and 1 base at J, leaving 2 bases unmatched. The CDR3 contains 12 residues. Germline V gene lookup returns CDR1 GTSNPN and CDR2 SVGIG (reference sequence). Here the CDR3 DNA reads TGTGCCTGCGACAGGGGTTCCTACGAGCAGTACTTC. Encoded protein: CACDRGSYEQYF. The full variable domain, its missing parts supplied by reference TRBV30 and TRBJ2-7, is SQTIHQWPATLVQPVGSPLSLECTVEGTSNPNLYWYRQAAGRGLQLLFYSVGIGQISSEVPQNLSASRPQDRQFILSSKKLLLSDSGFYLCACDRGSYEQYFGPGTRLTVT.

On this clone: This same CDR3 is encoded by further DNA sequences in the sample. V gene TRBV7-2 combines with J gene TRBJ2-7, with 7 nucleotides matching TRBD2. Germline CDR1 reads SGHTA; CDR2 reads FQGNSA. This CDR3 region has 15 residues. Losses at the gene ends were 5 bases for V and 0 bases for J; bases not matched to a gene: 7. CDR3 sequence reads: CASSPSGVSSYEQYF. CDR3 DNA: TGTGCCAGCAGCCCGAGCGGGGTAAGCTCCTACGAGCAGTACTTC. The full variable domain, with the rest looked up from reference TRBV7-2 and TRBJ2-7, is GAGVSQSPSNKVTEKGKDVELRCDPISGHTALYWYRQSLGQGLEFLIYFQGNSAPDKSGLPSDRFSAERTGGSVSTLTIQRTQQEDSAVYLCASSPSGVSSYEQYFGPGTRLTVT.

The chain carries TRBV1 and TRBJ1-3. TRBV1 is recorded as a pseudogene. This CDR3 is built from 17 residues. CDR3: CTSSHPIGGEGGNTIYF. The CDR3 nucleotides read TGCACCAGCAGCCACCCTATAGGAGGGGAGGGTGGAAACACCATATATTTT.

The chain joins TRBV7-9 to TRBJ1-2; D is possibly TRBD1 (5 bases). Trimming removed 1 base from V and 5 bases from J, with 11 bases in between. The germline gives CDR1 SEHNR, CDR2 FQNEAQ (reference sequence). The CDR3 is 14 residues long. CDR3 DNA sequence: TGTGCCAGCAGCTTAGGTGGGACCTCTTATGGCTACACCTTC. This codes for CASSLGGTSYGYTF.

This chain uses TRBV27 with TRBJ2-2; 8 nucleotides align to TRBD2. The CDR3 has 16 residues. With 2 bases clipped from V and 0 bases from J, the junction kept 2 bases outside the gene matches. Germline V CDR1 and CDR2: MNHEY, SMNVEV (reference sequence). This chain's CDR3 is CASSLRLATNTGELFF. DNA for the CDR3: TGTGCCAGCAGTTTAAGACTAGCGACGAACACCGGGGAGCTGTTTTTT.

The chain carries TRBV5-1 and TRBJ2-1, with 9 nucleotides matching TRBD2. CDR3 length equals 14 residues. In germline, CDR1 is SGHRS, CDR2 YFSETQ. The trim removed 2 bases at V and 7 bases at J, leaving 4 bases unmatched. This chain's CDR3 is CASSFPSGKNEQFF. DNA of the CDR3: TGCGCCAGCAGCTTTCCTAGCGGGAAGAATGAGCAGTTCTTC.

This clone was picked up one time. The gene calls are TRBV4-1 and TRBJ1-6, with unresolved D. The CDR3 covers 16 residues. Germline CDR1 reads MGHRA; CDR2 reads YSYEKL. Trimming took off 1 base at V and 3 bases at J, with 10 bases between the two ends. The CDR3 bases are TGCGCCAGCAGCCAAGTGCCTCCTCTCTATAATTCACCCCTCCACTTT. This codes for CASSQVPPLYNSPLHF.

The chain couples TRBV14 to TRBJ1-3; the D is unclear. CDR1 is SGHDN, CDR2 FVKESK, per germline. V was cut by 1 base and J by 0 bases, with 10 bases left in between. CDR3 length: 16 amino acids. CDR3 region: CASSQAGLDSGNTIYF. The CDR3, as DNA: TGTGCCAGCAGCCAAGCGGGTCTAGACTCTGGAAACACCATATATTTT.